Below, one TCR beta chain is given with its context. Antigen: not known. Healthy individuals who donated bone marrow served as the donors. This CDR3 comprises 15 residues. CDR1 is SGHRS, CDR2 YFSETQ, per germline. Trimming pared 4 bases from V and 7 bases from J, leaving 17 bases between. In the PCR, 60 Vbeta and 13 Jbeta primers were used. Sequencing was performed with immunoSEQ multiplex PCR; in TCRdb, only in-frame clones are kept and a portion is missing. The sample lists about 60,000 clones; 82% were seen once. This specimen comes from a study of cytomegalovirus exposure and HLA in healthy donors. Study results and limitations: Cytomegalovirus-associated TCR beta chains were listed, numbering more than 150. Segments of the TCR beta V type were, in most cases, productive about 87% or about 30% of the time in an earlier analysis.

The sequence derives from a man aged 25-45 years in good health and CMV-seronegative. The V gene is TRBV5-1, the J gene TRBJ1-4, with no clear D. Sequences were obtained from PBMCs. This CDR3 is CASSPGWSDAEKLFF. The CDR3 nucleotides read TGCGCCAGCAGCCCGGGTTGGTCTGATGCTGAAAAACTGTTTTTT.